This T cell receptor (beta chain) was identified during a study of CD4 T cell repertoires in COVID-19. TCRdb's table, derived via immunoSEQ multiplex PCR, lists solely in-frame clones and lacks some. The repertoire includes 70,000 to 95,000 clones, 83% of them detected once, and around 0.59% sits in the top ten. V was pared by 3 bases and J by 2 bases, with 7 bases of the junction left unmatched. The CDR3 is 16 residues long. Germline CDR1 DFQATT, CDR2 SNEGSKA (reference sequence). Overall study results and limits: SARS-CoV and/or HKU1 spike cultures shared between 7 and 25% of SARS-CoV-2 clonotypes. Two or all three memory subsets shared several highly expanded SARS-CoV-2-reactive clonotypes.

Samples came from patients recovered from mild-to-severe COVID-19. The table lists this clone with a few counts. What it binds is unknown. The source of this sequence is a human donor who had COVID-19. The sample consisted of CD4+ T cells from peripheral blood, taken after recovery from COVID-19. The V gene is TRBV20-1, the J gene TRBJ2-3; TRBD2 matches 11 bases. CDR3 DNA: TGCAGTGCTAGTCTCCCGACTAGCGGGGACACAGATACGCAGTATTTT. The encoded protein is CSASLPTSGDTDTQYF.